Below are 13 T cell receptor beta chains sequenced from a single sample in a study of T cells in localized non-small cell lung cancer. Data came from immunoSEQ multiplex PCR; TCRdb stores just in-frame clones and leaves some out. The repertoire holds 20,000 to 25,000 clones, with about 88% as singletons. The starting material was peripheral blood, obtained before any cancer treatment. These receptors all come from a male donor at least 60 years old with stage I lung adenocarcinoma.

This sequence joins TRBV30 and TRBJ1-6; no clear D. The CDR3 is made up of 15 amino acids. CDR1 is GTSNPN and CDR2 is SVGIG in the germline V gene (reference sequence). The germline V and J ends were trimmed by 0 bases and 7 bases, with 13 bases remaining between them. The CDR3, as DNA: TGTGCCTGGAGTGTACGGCGGCAGGAAAATTCACCCCTCCACTTT. It translates to CAWSVRRQENSPLHF.

The CDR3 DNA sequence: TGTGCCAGCAGCGTAGATCCGACCGCGCGGAATGAAGCTTTCTTT. Encoded protein: CASSVDPTARNEAFF. The chain recombines TRBV9 with TRBJ1-1; no definite D call. CDR1 and CDR2 (germline): SGDLS, YYNGEE. The CDR3 has 15 amino acids. V lost 0 bases, J lost 7 bases, and 16 bases lay in between.

The chain has TRBV5-6 and TRBJ1-3, with D uncertain. This CDR3 has 16 residues. Germline V lookup: CDR1 SGHDT, CDR2 YYEEEE. V was trimmed by 1 base and J by 0 bases, leaving 11 bases between them. The CDR3 region is CASSLIPGGSGNTIYF. The CDR3 DNA sequence: TGTGCCAGCAGCTTGATCCCCGGAGGCTCTGGAAACACCATATATTTT.

The rearrangement joins TRBV7-7 to TRBJ2-1; D remains unclear. V was shortened by 5 bases and J by 8 bases, with 13 bases between the two germline ends. Germline values: CDR1 SSHAT, CDR2 FNYEAQ (reference sequence). The CDR3 runs 13 residues. CDR3 coding DNA: TGTGCCAGCAGCACGGACGTTTACGATGAGCAGTTCTTC. Translated: CASSTDVYDEQFF.

The chain couples TRBV28 to TRBJ2-6; D tentatively reads TRBD1 or TRBD2 (5 bases each). Germline V gene sequence: CDR1 MDHEN, CDR2 SYDVKM. Deletions cut 5 bases from V and 2 bases from J, with 19 bases between. This CDR3 is built from 18 residues. The CDR3 coding sequence is TGTGCCAGCAGTCCCTCATTGGGGACCCCCGCTGGGGCCAACGTCCTGACTTTC. Translation: CASSPSLGTPAGANVLTF.

The chain recombines TRBV6-5 with TRBJ2-1, with 9 positions matching TRBD2. Trimming removed 3 bases from V and 4 bases from J; junction bases left unmatched: 4. The CDR3 covers 15 residues. CDR1 and CDR2 (germline): MNHEY, SVGAGI. CDR3 DNA sequence: TGTGCCAGCAGTTATAGCGGGAGTAGGTACAATGAGCAGTTCTTC. Translating gives CASSYSGSRYNEQFF.

The chain couples TRBV11-3 to TRBJ2-1; no definite D call. CDR3 length: 13 amino acids. V lost 1 base to trimming and J lost 4 bases, with 5 bases between them. Germline loops: CDR1 SGHNT, CDR2 YENEEA. This chain's CDR3 is CASSLGTYNEQFF. Here the CDR3 DNA reads TGTGCCAGCAGCTTAGGGACGTACAATGAGCAGTTCTTC.

The chain couples TRBV6-5 to TRBJ1-3, with D tentatively TRBD1 (5 bases). Between the trimmed V and J ends, which lost 2 bases and 4 bases, there was a span of 6 bases. There are 13 residues in the CDR3. CDR1 is MNHEY and CDR2 is SVGAGI in the germline V gene. This CDR3 reads CASSYQGGNTIYF. The CDR3 nucleotides read TGTGCCAGCAGTTACCAGGGCGGAAACACCATATATTTT.

V gene TRBV27 combines with J gene TRBJ2-3, with 7 positions matching TRBD2. The CDR3 length is 14 residues. Per germline, CDR1 MNHEY and CDR2 SMNVEV (reference sequence). J lost 3 bases, V lost 4 bases, and 4 bases had no gene match. The CDR3 reads CASSWRERTDTQYF. In DNA, the CDR3 is TGTGCCAGCAGTTGGCGGGAGAGGACAGATACGCAGTATTTT.

J is TRBJ1-5 and V is TRBV30; the D gene is possibly TRBD1 (6 bases). Germline V gene sequence: CDR1 GTSNPN, CDR2 SVGIG (reference sequence). V was shortened by 2 bases and J by 0 bases, with 17 bases between the two germline ends. The CDR3 is 17 residues long. The DNA of the CDR3 is TGTGCCTGGAGTACACGGGCTCCGGACAGTAGCAATCAGCCCCAGCATTTT. It encodes CAWSTRAPDSSNQPQHF.

V is TRBV5-1 and J is TRBJ2-1, with 10 bases identical to TRBD2. With V trimmed by 0 bases and J by 7 bases, 7 bases remained unmatched. The CDR3 contains 16 residues. Germline V gene data show CDR1 as SGHRS and CDR2 as YFSETQ. The CDR3 spells CASSLAASGGWNEQFF. The DNA for the CDR3 is TGCGCCAGCAGCTTGGCCGCTAGCGGGGGATGGAATGAGCAGTTCTTC.

The rearrangement uses TRBV11-2 and TRBJ2-2; a weak D match, TRBD1 (5 bases). In germline, CDR1 is SGHAT, CDR2 FQNNGV. The CDR3 length is 16 residues. Deletions cut 3 bases from V and 2 bases from J, with 13 bases between. The DNA for the CDR3 is TGTGCCAGCAGCTTTCAGGGTCCCGAAAACACCGGGGAGCTGTTTTTT. Translated: CASSFQGPENTGELFF.

CDR3 sequence reads: CGTKENSGNTIYF. As DNA, the CDR3 is TGTGGAACAAAAGAAAACTCTGGAAACACCATATATTTT. J is TRBJ1-3 and V is TRBV6-5; D unresolved. This CDR3 contains 13 residues. CDR1 and CDR2 (germline): MNHEY, SVGAGI.